This TCR beta chain comes out of a study of regulatory T cells in long-lasting Graves disease. The time point here: persistent/refractory GD, antithyroid drugs over 5 years with positive TRAb. Construction of the TCR library relied on RNA isolated from PBMCs. Arm-PCR of CDR3 regions and iRepertoire HTBI primers were the basis on which TCR beta libraries were built. TCRdb analysed the multiplex PCR reads with MiXCR anew, one entry per CDR3 protein. The sample lists roughly 500,000 distinct CDR3 sequences, roughly 22% occurring once. The germline CDR1 and CDR2 sequences are MNHNS and SASEGT. This CDR3 is built from 14 residues. Trimming cost V 1 base and J 10 bases, with 13 bases left between them.

The sequences come from peripheral blood mononuclear cells (PBMCs), collected when the disease was refractory, from a patient treated with antithyroid drugs. The chain employs TRBV6-1 and TRBJ1-4; D is unresolved. This clonotype originated in a female donor with Graves disease. CDR3 nucleotides: TGTGCCAGCAGTGAAGATCGCTTCTCAGTAAAACTGTTTTTT. This codes for CASSEDRFSVKLFF.